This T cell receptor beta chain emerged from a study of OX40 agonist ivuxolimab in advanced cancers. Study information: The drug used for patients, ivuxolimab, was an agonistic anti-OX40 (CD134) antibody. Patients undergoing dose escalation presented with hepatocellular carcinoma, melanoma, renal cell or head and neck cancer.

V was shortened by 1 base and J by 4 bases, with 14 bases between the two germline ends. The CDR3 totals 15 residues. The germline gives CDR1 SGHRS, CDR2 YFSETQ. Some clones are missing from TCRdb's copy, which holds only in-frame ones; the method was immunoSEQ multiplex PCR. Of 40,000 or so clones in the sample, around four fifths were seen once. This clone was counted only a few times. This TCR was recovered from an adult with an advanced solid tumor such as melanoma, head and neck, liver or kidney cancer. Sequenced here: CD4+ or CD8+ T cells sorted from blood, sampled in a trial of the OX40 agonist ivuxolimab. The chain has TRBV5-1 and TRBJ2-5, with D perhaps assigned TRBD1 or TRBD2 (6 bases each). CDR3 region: CASSLQGGSGETQYF. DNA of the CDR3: TGCGCCAGCAGCTTGCAAGGGGGGAGCGGAGAGACCCAGTACTTC.